This TCR beta chain was recorded in a study of cytomegalovirus exposure and HLA in healthy donors. Study results and caveats: Among CMV-associated TCR beta chains, most appeared HLA-restricted in a later analysis. Highly shared sequence variants in one cluster were likely a sequencing artifact. CMV serostatus alone was available as immune exposure information.

On this clone: What it binds is unknown.

The PCR contained 60 Vbeta and 13 Jbeta primers. Clones were read by immunoSEQ multiplex PCR, and TCRdb kept only the in-frame ones, dropping some. The sample has 200,000 or so clones; approximately 80% are singletons. The V and J ends lost 7 bases and 4 bases, in that order; junction bases with no gene match: 5. The length of the CDR3 is 14 residues. The germline CDR1 and CDR2 sequences are SGHRS and YFSETQ. The specimen was PBMCs. The chain joins TRBV5-1 to TRBJ2-3; 11 nucleotides agree with TRBD2. The source is a woman aged 25 to 39 in good health and CMV-seronegative. CDR3 protein: CASRLAGSADTQYF. In DNA form, the CDR3 reads TGCGCCAGCCGACTAGCGGGATCGGCAGATACGCAGTATTTT. Full variable domain (missing parts from reference TRBV5-1 and TRBJ2-3): KAGVTQTPRYLIKTRGQQVTLSCSPISGHRSVSWYQQTPGQGLQFLFEYFSETQRNKGNFPGRFSGRQFSNSRSEMNVSTLELGDSALYLCASRLAGSADTQYFGPGTRLTVL.